This entry lists 8 T cell receptor beta chains sequenced from one sample in a study of T cells in narcolepsy. Generated by immunoSEQ multiplex PCR, the TCRdb table keeps only in-frame clones and is missing some. The repertoire includes about 33,000 clones, 70% to 85% of them detected once, and around 1.3% sits in the top ten. Sequenced material: CD45RA- memory CD4+ T cells from PBMCs. These receptors were collected from a human donor with narcolepsy.

This clone was seen a handful of times. The chain has TRBV10-3 and TRBJ1-6; 7 nucleotides align to TRBD1. Germline V gene data show CDR1 as ENHRY and CDR2 as SYGVKD. The V and J ends lost 10 bases and 6 bases, in that order; junction bases with no gene match: 9. CDR3 length: 14 amino acids. In DNA form, the CDR3 reads TGTGCCAATTCAAGGGGGCTAAGTAATTCACCCCTCCACTTT. It is translated as CANSRGLSNSPLHF.

J is TRBJ2-3 and V is TRBV10-3; the match to TRBD2 covers 10 bases. This CDR3 has 15 amino acids. The germline V gene encodes CDR1 ENHRY and CDR2 SYGVKD. Germline trimming cut 2 bases from V and 7 bases from J; bases unmatched to any gene: 6. The DNA for the CDR3 is TGTGCCATCAGTGAGACTAGCGGGGCCTCGAATACGCAGTATTTT. This codes for CAISETSGASNTQYF.

The gene calls are TRBV5-4 and TRBJ1-3; 9 bases align to TRBD1. This CDR3 comprises 16 residues. CDR1 is SGHNT, CDR2 YYREEE, per germline (reference sequence). The V gene end was trimmed by 4 bases and the J gene end by 2 bases; junction bases not matched to a gene: 7. The CDR3 protein is CASSPEWTGAGNTIYF. The CDR3 DNA follows: TGTGCCAGCAGCCCGGAGTGGACAGGGGCTGGAAACACCATATATTTT.

The J gene is TRBJ1-5, the V gene TRBV28, with TRBD1 matching 7 bases. CDR3 length: 15 residues. V dropped 6 bases and J dropped 0; count of bases not matched to a gene: 5. From germline, CDR1 is MDHEN and CDR2 SYDVKM. The CDR3 nucleotides are TGTGCCAGCAGCTTACAGGGGAATAGCAATCAGCCCCAGCATTTT. This translates into CASSLQGNSNQPQHF.

The chain joins TRBV2 to TRBJ2-2; 9 bases map to TRBD1. This CDR3 is 17 amino acids long. After removal of 3 bases from V and 5 bases from J, the junction contained 10 bases not matched to a gene. Germline CDR1 and CDR2: SNHLY and FYNNEI. The CDR3 DNA reads TGTGCCAGCAGTGATTATAGGACAGGGGCTGGGACCGGGGAGCTGTTTTTT. Translated: CASSDYRTGAGTGELFF.

This clone was detected only a few times. This chain connects TRBV6-5 to TRBJ2-1, with a tentative D call TRBD1 (5 bases). V was pared by 7 bases and J by 0 bases, with 13 bases between. Germline values: CDR1 MNHEY, CDR2 SVGAGI. The CDR3 is made up of 15 amino acids. This CDR3 reads CASTSPTGSYNEQFF. In DNA form, the CDR3 reads TGTGCCAGCACCTCACCCACAGGCTCCTACAATGAGCAGTTCTTC.

The CDR3 bases are TGTGCCAGCAGCTTGCTGGCGGCGTTGGAGACCCAGTACTTC. It yields the protein CASSLLAALETQYF. This chain uses TRBV5-8 with TRBJ2-5; unclear D gene. V shed 1 base and J shed 5 bases, with 12 bases lying between them. Germline V lookup: CDR1 SGHTS, CDR2 YDEGEE. The CDR3 length is 14 residues.

V usage is TRBV30 and J usage is TRBJ1-6, with D uncertain. CDR3 size: 15 residues. Germline V gene lookup returns CDR1 GTSNPN and CDR2 SVGIG (reference sequence). V was shortened by 0 bases and J by 7 bases, with 13 bases between the two germline ends. The CDR3 protein is CAWSVRRFVNSPLHF. CDR3 nucleotides: TGTGCCTGGAGTGTTAGACGGTTCGTAAATTCACCCCTCCACTTT.